Many counts were recorded for the clone carrying this T cell receptor beta chain. Its antigen is not known. The authors prepared the TCRbeta library with unique molecular identifiers. Using its own MiXCR run on the PCR reads, TCRdb lists one record per CDR3 protein. The data contain about 160,000 distinct CDR3 sequences, over 8.5% of them seen just once; the ten biggest clones take up approximately 13%. These data are taken from a study of T-cell reconstitution after alpha-beta-depleted transplantation in children. This CDR3 has 15 residues. From germline, CDR1 is LGHNA and CDR2 YNFKEQ. V trimming: 3 bases; J trimming: 4 bases; junction bases outside the gene matches: 3. Points from the study as a whole: T cells produced anew were the main source of T-cell counts and diversity one year after transplant. Elevated TCRbeta diversity at day 60 was traced, in some patients, to surviving recipient T cells and thymic progenitors. Roughly two months post-transplant, alpha-beta T cells reportedly originated from several hundred graft clones that had expanded.

The rearrangement links TRBV4-2 to TRBJ2-1, with 10 nucleotides matching TRBD1. The TCR comes from a boy aged 2 to 10 with acute myeloid leukemia, due to receive a stem cell transplant. The sample in question was PBMCs, obtained before TCRalphabeta/CD19-depleted stem cell transplant. CDR3 amino acids: CASSQDRGMYNEQFF. DNA of the CDR3: TGTGCCAGCAGCCAGGACAGGGGGATGTACAATGAGCAGTTCTTC.